This T cell receptor beta chain was sequenced during a study of technical replicates of blood from a handful of donors. Measured with immunoSEQ multiplex PCR; TCRdb has only the in-frame clones, and not every one. The table shows approximately 51,000 clones, with 93% occurring only once. This CDR3 is 19 amino acids long. J lost 4 bases, V lost 5 bases, and 18 bases had no gene match. Germline loops: CDR1 SEHNR, CDR2 FQNEAQ (reference sequence). The sequence derives from a human donor in good health. Some clones in this sample may be carry-over from other donors' samples. The sample was PBMCs. The rearrangement links TRBV7-9 to TRBJ2-5; 11 bases map to TRBD1. CDR3: CASSMGGSRDRGARETQYF. The CDR3 DNA reads as TGTGCCAGCAGCATGGGAGGGTCCCGGGACAGGGGGGCAAGAGAGACCCAGTACTTC.